The source of this T cell receptor beta chain is a study of T cell responses to AZD1222 COVID-19 vaccine. Overall study context: Pooling was applied to second doses at about 4 or about 12 weeks. Points from the study as a whole: Researchers report vaccine-associated CD4 TCRs spanning spike, with dominance at 160-218 and 743-854. At study baseline, merely five or six AZD1222 recipients were seropositive. It should be noted that donors were predominantly white British and more often female, and clonal diversity was possibly underestimated.

This clone was seen more than once but under ten times. Its matching antigen is unknown. TCRdb keeps only in-frame clones here, not all; method: immunoSEQ multiplex PCR. Of 70,000 to 85,000 clones detected, roughly 80% appear once; the ten largest clones hold 2.9%. Trimming took 1 base from V and 1 from J, leaving 15 bases between them. The CDR3 extends over 18 amino acids. Germline CDR1 is SGHRS and CDR2 is YFSETQ. The J gene is TRBJ2-6, the V gene TRBV5-1, with D possibly being TRBD2 (6 bases). The receptor was derived from an adult in good health. The specimen was peripheral blood, collected on day 0 of AZD1222 vaccination. CDR3 protein: CASSLNGLRGSGANVLTF. CDR3 in DNA: TGCGCCAGCAGCTTGAATGGCTTGCGGGGTTCTGGGGCCAACGTCCTGACTTTC. The entire variable domain, with the rest obtained from reference TRBV5-1 and TRBJ2-6, is as follows: KAGVTQTPRYLIKTRGQQVTLSCSPISGHRSVSWYQQTPGQGLQFLFEYFSETQRNKGNFPGRFSGRQFSNSRSEMNVSTLELGDSALYLCASSLNGLRGSGANVLTFGAGSRLTVL.